A selection of T cell receptor beta chains follows, all from one sample in a study of blood T cell repertoires in COVID-19. TCRdb's table, derived via immunoSEQ multiplex PCR, lists solely in-frame clones and lacks some. Among around 390,000 clones listed, approximately 87% were seen once. The sequencing input was PBMCs or T cells enriched from blood (not recorded which). These receptors originate from a woman between 45 and 65 years old who had recovered from COVID-19. CDR3s include the opening cysteine and the closing phenylalanine or tryptophan. D genes are given only for firm matches. Size is stated for part of the rows, as once, few or many counts, or as a class when the clone is expanded.

v_gene,j_gene,d_gene,abundance,CDR3nt,CDR3aa
TRBV11-2,TRBJ1-6,-,-,TGTGCCAGCAGCTTAGACATTTCACCCCTCCACTTT,CASSLDISPLHF
TRBV2,TRBJ1-5,TRBD1,-,TGTGCCAGCAGCGGACAGGGGGTAAGGAGCAATCAGCCCCAGCATTTT,CASSGQGVRSNQPQHF
TRBV11-2,TRBJ2-7,-,-,TGTGCCAGCAGCTTAACGTGGGACACATCCTACGAGCAGTACTTC,CASSLTWDTSYEQYF
TRBV7-9,TRBJ2-2,-,-,TGTGCCAGCAGCTTGGGCAGCATTAACACCGGGGAGCTGTTTTTT,CASSLGSINTGELFF
TRBV19,TRBJ2-2,TRBD1,few,TGTGCCAGTAGGGGGACAGGGGGCAGTGTCGGGGAGCTGTTTTTT,CASRGTGGSVGELFF
TRBV6-5,TRBJ2-1,-,-,TGTGCCAGCAGTTATGGGCCCACCCCCTTTTACAATGAGCAGTTCTTC,CASSYGPTPFYNEQFF
TRBV3-1/TRBV3-2,TRBJ1-5,TRBD1,-,TGTGCCAGCAGCGCCGGGACAGGGGAGGACCAGCCCCAGCATTTT,CASSAGTGEDQPQHF
TRBV9,TRBJ2-7,-,-,TGTGCCAGCAGCGTAGTTAACCCCCGGACGGGGGGCGACGCCTCCTACGAGCAGTACTTC,CASSVVNPRTGGDASYEQYF
TRBV27,TRBJ2-7,TRBD1,-,TGTGCCAGCCCGAGGGGCCCGGACAGGACCCGCTCCTACGAGCAGTACTTC,CASPRGPDRTRSYEQYF
TRBV7-9,TRBJ1-1,-,-,TGTGCCAGCAGCTCTCGGGGTCCCACTGAAGCTTTCTTT,CASSSRGPTEAFF
TRBV7-9,TRBJ1-1,-,-,TGTGCCAGCAGGGATACAGGAGAGAACACTGAAGCTTTCTTT,CASRDTGENTEAFF
TRBV6-5,TRBJ2-7,TRBD1,-,TGTGCCAGCAGTTACGACAGGGTTAACGAGCAGTACTTC,CASSYDRVNEQYF
TRBV4-1,TRBJ2-3,TRBD2,-,TGCGCCAGCAGCCAAGGTCAAAGGACTAGCGGGGGGATTGGCACAGATACGCAGTATTTT,CASSQGQRTSGGIGTDTQYF
TRBV18,TRBJ2-5,-,-,TGTGCCAGCTCACCGGAAAACAGGGACCCGGACCAAGAGACCCAGTACTTC,CASSPENRDPDQETQYF
TRBV11-2,TRBJ2-2,TRBD1,-,TGTGCCAGCAGCCCGGGACAGATCACCGGGGAGCTGTTTTTT,CASSPGQITGELFF
TRBV2,TRBJ1-6,-,-,TGTGCCAGCAGTGAAGGGGTCAGGGCAAATTCACCCCTCCACTTT,CASSEGVRANSPLHF
TRBV7-2,TRBJ2-2,TRBD2,-,TGTGCCAGCAGCCCCAGAGGACTAGCGGGGGGCATAGCCGGGGAGCTGTTTTTT,CASSPRGLAGGIAGELFF
TRBV6-5,TRBJ2-7,-,-,TGTGCCAGCATGACTTCTCGGAAATCCCACGAGCAGTACTTC,CASMTSRKSHEQYF
TRBV4-1,TRBJ1-5,TRBD1,-,TGCGCCAGCAGCCAGTTACCCGGGACAGGGATTAGCAATCAGCCCCAGCATTTT,CASSQLPGTGISNQPQHF
TRBV28,TRBJ2-5,-,-,TGTGCCAGCAGTTCCCTGACTAGAGAGACCCAGTACTTC,CASSSLTRETQYF
TRBV28,TRBJ2-7,-,-,TGTGCCAGCAGTTTAGCCGGTTCCTACGAGCAGTACTTC,CASSLAGSYEQYF
TRBV13,TRBJ1-3,TRBD1,-,TGTGCCAGCAGCCCAGGGGGCAACCGAAACACCATATATTTT,CASSPGGNRNTIYF
TRBV18,TRBJ1-3,-,-,TGTGCCAGCTCCCCTGCATCGGGAGGGTCTGGAAACACCATATATTTT,CASSPASGGSGNTIYF
TRBV5-1,TRBJ1-2,TRBD1,-,TGCGCCAGCAGCACGTCCCTCGACAGGGTTCAGGGCTACACCTTC,CASSTSLDRVQGYTF
TRBV29-1,TRBJ1-1,-,-,TGCAGCGCAGGAGAGAACACTGAAGCTTTCTTT,CSAGENTEAFF
TRBV11-2,TRBJ1-2,TRBD1,-,TGTGCCAGCAGCTTAGACGGACAGGGCTATGGCTACACCTTC,CASSLDGQGYGYTF
TRBV4-1,TRBJ2-7,-,-,TGCGCCAGCAGCCAAGCCTCCGAGAGCTACGAGCAGTACTTC,CASSQASESYEQYF
TRBV6-2/TRBV6-3,TRBJ1-1,-,-,TGTGCCAGCAGTTACTCCTGGACAGTTGAAGCTTTCTTT,CASSYSWTVEAFF
TRBV28,TRBJ1-2,TRBD1,-,TGTGCCAGCAGTGTGGGGACAGTCTATGGCTACACCTTC,CASSVGTVYGYTF
TRBV11-2,TRBJ2-6,-,once,TGTGCCAGCAGCTTAGGGCCTGTTGCCGGGGCCAACGTCCTGACTTTC,CASSLGPVAGANVLTF
TRBV27,TRBJ1-1,TRBD1,-,TGTGCCAGCAGTGGTCCCGGGACAGGGCCCACTGAAGCTTTCTTT,CASSGPGTGPTEAFF
TRBV19,TRBJ1-6,TRBD1,few,TGTGCCAGTAGTAATCGTCGACAGGGAATCTCCTATAATTCACCCCTCCACTTT,CASSNRRQGISYNSPLHF
TRBV9,TRBJ2-2,TRBD2,-,TGTGCCAGCAGCGAAAGCGGGGGGATCGACACCGGGGAGCTGTTTTTT,CASSESGGIDTGELFF
TRBV3-1/TRBV3-2,TRBJ2-7,-,-,TGTGCCAGCAGCCAAGGCGCGTCGGTGACCTACGAGCAGTACTTC,CASSQGASVTYEQYF
TRBV5-6,TRBJ1-5,-,-,TGTGCCAGCAGCTCCCAAAGGGGGTTCGGCAATCAGCCCCAGCATTTT,CASSSQRGFGNQPQHF
TRBV7-9,TRBJ2-5,-,-,TGTGCCAGCAGCCCCCCAGGGACTCTACAAGAGACCCAGTACTTC,CASSPPGTLQETQYF
TRBV5-5,TRBJ1-4,TRBD1,-,TGTGCCAGCAGTTCGCCGGGACAGGGTGAAAAACTGTTTTTT,CASSSPGQGEKLFF
TRBV7-6,TRBJ2-7,-,-,TGTGCCAGCAGCTTAGGAGTGAGTGGGGCGGTCTCCTACGAGCAGTACTTC,CASSLGVSGAVSYEQYF
TRBV11-2,TRBJ1-1,-,-,TGTGCCAGCGGAGCTGACCTGAACACTGAAGCTTTCTTT,CASGADLNTEAFF
TRBV2,TRBJ1-1,-,-,TGTGCCAGCAGTGTCCCGTCGGGGGATTTGGACACTGAAGCTTTCTTT,CASSVPSGDLDTEAFF
TRBV7-2,TRBJ2-7,TRBD2,-,TGTGCCAGCAGCATAACGGGAGGAACTTACTACGAGCAGTACTTC,CASSITGGTYYEQYF
TRBV6-1,TRBJ1-2,TRBD1,-,TGTGCCAGCAGTGAGGGACAGCTCTATGGCTACACCTTC,CASSEGQLYGYTF
TRBV2,TRBJ1-1,-,-,TGTGCCAGCAGCACCCACATGAACACTGAAGCTTTCTTT,CASSTHMNTEAFF